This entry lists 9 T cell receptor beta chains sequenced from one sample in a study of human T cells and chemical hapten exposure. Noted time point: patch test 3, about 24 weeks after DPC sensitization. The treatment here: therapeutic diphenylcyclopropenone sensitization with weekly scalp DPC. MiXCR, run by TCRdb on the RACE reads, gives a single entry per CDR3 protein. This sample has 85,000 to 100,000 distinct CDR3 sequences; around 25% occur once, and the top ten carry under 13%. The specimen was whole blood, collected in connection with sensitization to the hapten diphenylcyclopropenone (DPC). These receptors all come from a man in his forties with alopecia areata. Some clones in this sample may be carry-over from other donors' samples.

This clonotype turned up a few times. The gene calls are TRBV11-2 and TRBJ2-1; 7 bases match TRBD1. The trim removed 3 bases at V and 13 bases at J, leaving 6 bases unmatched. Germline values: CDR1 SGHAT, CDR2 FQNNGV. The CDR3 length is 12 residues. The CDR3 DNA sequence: TGTGCCAGCAGCTTGACAGGGTTTGGCCAGTTCTTC. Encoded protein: CASSLTGFGQFF. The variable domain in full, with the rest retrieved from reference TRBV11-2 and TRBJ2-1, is EAGVAQSPRYKIIEKRQSVAFWCNPISGHATLYWYQQILGQGPKLLIQFQNNGVVDDSQLPKDRFSAERLKGVDSTLKIQPAKLEDSAVYLCASSLTGFGQFFGPGTRLTVL.

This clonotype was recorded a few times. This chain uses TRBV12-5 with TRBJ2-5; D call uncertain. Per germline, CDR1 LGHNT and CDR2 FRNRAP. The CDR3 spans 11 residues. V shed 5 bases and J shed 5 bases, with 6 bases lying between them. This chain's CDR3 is CASGVDETQYF. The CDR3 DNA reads TGTGCTAGTGGTGTTGACGAGACCCAGTACTTC.

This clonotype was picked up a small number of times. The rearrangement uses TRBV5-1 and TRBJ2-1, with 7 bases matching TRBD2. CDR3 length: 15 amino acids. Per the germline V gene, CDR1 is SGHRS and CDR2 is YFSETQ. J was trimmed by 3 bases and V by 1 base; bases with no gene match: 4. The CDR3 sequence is CASSLRGEHYNEQFF. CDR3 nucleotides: TGCGCCAGCAGCTTGCGGGGGGAACACTACAATGAGCAGTTCTTC.

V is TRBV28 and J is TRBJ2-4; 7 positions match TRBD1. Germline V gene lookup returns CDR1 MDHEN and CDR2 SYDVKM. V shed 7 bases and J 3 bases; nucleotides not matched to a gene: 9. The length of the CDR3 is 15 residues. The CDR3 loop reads CASIAGQVGKNIQYF. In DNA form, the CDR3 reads TGTGCCAGCATCGCCGGACAGGTTGGCAAAAACATTCAGTACTTC.

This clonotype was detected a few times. CDR3 residues: CASSPIAGLNTEAFF. CDR3 DNA: TGTGCCAGCAGCCCGATAGCAGGCCTGAACACTGAAGCTTTCTTT. The chain links TRBV7-2 to TRBJ1-1, with D unresolved. Trimming took 5 bases from V and 0 from J, leaving 13 bases between them. Germline CDR1 SGHTA, CDR2 FQGNSA. The CDR3 totals 15 residues.

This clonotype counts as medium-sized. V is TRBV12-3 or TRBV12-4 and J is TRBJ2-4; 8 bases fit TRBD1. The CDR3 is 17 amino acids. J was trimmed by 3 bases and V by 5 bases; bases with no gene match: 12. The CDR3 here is CASSPRPEQGDKNIQYF. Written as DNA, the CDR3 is TGTGCCAGCAGTCCTCGGCCCGAACAGGGGGACAAAAACATTCAGTACTTC.

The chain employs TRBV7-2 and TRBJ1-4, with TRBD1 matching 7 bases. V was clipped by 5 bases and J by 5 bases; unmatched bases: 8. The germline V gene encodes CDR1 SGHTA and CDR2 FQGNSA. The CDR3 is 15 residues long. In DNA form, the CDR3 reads TGTGCCAGCAGCCCCCAGACAGGGCAAAATGAAAAACTGTTTTTT. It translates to CASSPQTGQNEKLFF.

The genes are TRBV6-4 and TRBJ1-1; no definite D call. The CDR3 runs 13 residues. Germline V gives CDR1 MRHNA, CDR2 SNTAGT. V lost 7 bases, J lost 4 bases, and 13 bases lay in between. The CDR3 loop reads CASTLTRPTEAFF. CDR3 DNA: TGTGCCAGCACTCTGACTCGGCCCACTGAAGCTTTCTTT.

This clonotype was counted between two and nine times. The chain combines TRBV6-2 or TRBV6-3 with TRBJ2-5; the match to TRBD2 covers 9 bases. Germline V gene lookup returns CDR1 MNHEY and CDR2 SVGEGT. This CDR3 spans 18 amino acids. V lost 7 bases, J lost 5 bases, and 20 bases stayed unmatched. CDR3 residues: CASKLLAGHQDTRETQYF. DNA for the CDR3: TGTGCCAGCAAGTTACTAGCGGGCCACCAAGATACAAGGGAGACCCAGTACTTC.